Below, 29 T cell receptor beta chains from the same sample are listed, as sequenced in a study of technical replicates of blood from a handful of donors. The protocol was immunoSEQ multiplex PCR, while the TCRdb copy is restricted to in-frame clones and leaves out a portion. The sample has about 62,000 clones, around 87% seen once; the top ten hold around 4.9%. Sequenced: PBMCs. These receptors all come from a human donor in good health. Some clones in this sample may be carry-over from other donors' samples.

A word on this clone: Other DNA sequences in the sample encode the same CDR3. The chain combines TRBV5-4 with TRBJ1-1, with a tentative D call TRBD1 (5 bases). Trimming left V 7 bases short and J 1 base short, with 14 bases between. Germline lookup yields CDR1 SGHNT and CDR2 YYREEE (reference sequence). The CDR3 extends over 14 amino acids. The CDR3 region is CASSMGGANTEAFF. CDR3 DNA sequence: TGTGCCAGCTCTATGGGGGGAGCGAACACTGAAGCTTTCTTT.

The CDR3 nucleotides read TGTGCCAGCAGCTTAGACCTACAGGGGATAGGTGAGCAGTTCTTC. This translates into CASSLDLQGIGEQFF. The chain recombines TRBV7-2 with TRBJ2-1; TRBD1 agrees at 7 bases. The CDR3 length is 15 residues. The V segment lost 1 base and the J segment 9 bases; nucleotides outside the gene matches: 9. Looked up from germline, CDR1 is SGHTA and CDR2 is FQGNSA.

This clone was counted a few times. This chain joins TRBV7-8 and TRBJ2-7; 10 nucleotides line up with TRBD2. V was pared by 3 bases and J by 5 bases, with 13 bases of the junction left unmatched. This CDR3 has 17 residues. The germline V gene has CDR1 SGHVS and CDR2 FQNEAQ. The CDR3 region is CASSLGLAGEVWDEQYF. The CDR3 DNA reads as TGTGCCAGCAGCTTGGGGCTAGCGGGAGAGGTGTGGGACGAGCAGTACTTC. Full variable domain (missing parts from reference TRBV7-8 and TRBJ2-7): GAGVSQSPRYKVAKRGQDVALRCDPISGHVSLFWYQQALGQGPEFLTYFQNEAQLDKSGLPSDRFFAERPEGSVSTLKIQRTQQEDSAVYLCASSLGLAGEVWDEQYFGPGTRLTVT.

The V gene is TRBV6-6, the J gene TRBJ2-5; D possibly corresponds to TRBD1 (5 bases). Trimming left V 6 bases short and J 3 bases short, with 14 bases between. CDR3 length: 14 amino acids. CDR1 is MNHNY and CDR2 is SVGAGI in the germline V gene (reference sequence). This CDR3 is CASSRGQIKETQYF. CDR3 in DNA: TGTGCCAGCAGCCGAGGACAAATCAAAGAGACCCAGTACTTC.

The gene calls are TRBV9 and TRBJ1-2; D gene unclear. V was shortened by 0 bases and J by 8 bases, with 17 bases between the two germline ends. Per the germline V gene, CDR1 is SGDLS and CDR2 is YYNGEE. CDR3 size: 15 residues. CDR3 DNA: TGTGCCAGCAGCGTAGGTAACAGCCGACCGCTAGGCTACACCTTC. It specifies CASSVGNSRPLGYTF.

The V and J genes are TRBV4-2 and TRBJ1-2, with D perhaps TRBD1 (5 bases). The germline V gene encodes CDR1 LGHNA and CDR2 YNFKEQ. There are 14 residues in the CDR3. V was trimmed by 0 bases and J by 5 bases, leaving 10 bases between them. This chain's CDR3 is CASSQDGGSYGYTF. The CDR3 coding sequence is TGTGCCAGCAGCCAAGACGGGGGTAGTTATGGCTACACCTTC.

This CDR3 is CASSSTGADEQFF. CDR3 sequence (DNA): TGTGCCAGCAGTTCGACAGGGGCAGATGAGCAGTTCTTC. This rearrangement joins TRBV11-2 to TRBJ2-1; 8 nucleotides match TRBD1. The V segment lost 6 bases and the J segment 8 bases; nucleotides outside the gene matches: 6. The CDR3 spans 13 residues. The germline gives CDR1 SGHAT, CDR2 FQNNGV.

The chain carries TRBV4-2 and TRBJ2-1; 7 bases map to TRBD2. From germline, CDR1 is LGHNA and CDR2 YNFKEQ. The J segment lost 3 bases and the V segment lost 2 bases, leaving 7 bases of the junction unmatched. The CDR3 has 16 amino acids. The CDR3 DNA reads TGTGCCAGCAGCCAAATTGGGGCTAGCGGCTACAATGAGCAGTTCTTC. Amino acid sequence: CASSQIGASGYNEQFF.

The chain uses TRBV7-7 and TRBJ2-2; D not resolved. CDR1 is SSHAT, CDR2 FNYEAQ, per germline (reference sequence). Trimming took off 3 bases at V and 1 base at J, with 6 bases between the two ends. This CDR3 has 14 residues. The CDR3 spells CASSFSGNTGELFF. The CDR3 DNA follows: TGTGCCAGCAGCTTTAGTGGGAACACCGGGGAGCTGTTTTTT. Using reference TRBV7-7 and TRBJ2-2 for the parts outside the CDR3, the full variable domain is GAGVSQSPRYKVTKRGQDVTLRCDPISSHATLYWYQQALGQGPEFLTYFNYEAQPDKSGLPSDRFSAERPEGSISTLTIQRTEQRDSAMYRCASSFSGNTGELFFGEGSRLTVL.

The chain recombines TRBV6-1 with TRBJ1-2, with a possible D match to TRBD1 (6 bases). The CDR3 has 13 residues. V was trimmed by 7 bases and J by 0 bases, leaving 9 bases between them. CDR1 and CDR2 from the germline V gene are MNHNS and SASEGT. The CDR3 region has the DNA TGTGCCAGCACCCGGACAGCTAACTATGGCTACACCTTC. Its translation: CASTRTANYGYTF.

The CDR3 sequence: CASSLAGQYSYEQYF. The CDR3 DNA is TGCGCCAGCAGCTTGGCGGGTCAGTACTCCTACGAGCAGTACTTC. The rearrangement links TRBV5-1 to TRBJ2-7; D gene unclear. The CDR3 totals 15 residues. The V gene lost 0 bases and the J gene lost 0 bases, with 10 bases spanning the gap. Germline CDR1 SGHRS, CDR2 YFSETQ. Together with reference TRBV5-1 and TRBJ2-7, the CDR3 gives the full variable domain: KAGVTQTPRYLIKTRGQQVTLSCSPISGHRSVSWYQQTPGQGLQFLFEYFSETQRNKGNFPGRFSGRQFSNSRSEMNVSTLELGDSALYLCASSLAGQYSYEQYFGPGTRLTVT.

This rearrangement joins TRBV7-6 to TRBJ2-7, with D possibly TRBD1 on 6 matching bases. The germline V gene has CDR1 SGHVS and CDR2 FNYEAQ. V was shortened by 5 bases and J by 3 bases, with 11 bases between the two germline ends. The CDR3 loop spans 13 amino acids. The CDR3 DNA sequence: TGTGCCAGCAGCCTACAGGGTATCTACGAGCAGTACTTC. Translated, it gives CASSLQGIYEQYF. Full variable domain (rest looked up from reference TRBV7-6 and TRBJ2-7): GAGVSQSPRYKVTKRGQDVALRCDPISGHVSLYWYRQALGQGPEFLTYFNYEAQQDKSGLPNDRFSAERPEGSISTLTIQRTEQRDSAMYRCASSLQGIYEQYFGPGTRLTVT.

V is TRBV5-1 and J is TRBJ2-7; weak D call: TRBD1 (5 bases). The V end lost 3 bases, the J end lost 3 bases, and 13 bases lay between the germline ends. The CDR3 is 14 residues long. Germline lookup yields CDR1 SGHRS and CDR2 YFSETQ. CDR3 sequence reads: CASSSNGQGYEQYF. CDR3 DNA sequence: TGCGCCAGCAGCTCGAATGGGCAGGGCTACGAGCAGTACTTC.

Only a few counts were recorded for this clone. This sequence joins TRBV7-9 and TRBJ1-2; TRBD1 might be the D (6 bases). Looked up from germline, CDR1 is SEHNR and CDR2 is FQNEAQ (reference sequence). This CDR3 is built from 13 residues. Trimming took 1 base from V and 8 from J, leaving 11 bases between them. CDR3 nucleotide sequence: TGTGCCAGCAGCTTAGGACAGGTTTACGGCTACACCTTC. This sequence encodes CASSLGQVYGYTF.

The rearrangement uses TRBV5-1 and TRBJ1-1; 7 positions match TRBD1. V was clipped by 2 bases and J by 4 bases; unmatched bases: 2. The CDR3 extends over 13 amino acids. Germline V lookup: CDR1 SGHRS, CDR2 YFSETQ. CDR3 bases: TGCGCCAGCAGCTTTGGGACAGTCACTGAAGCTTTCTTT. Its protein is CASSFGTVTEAFF.

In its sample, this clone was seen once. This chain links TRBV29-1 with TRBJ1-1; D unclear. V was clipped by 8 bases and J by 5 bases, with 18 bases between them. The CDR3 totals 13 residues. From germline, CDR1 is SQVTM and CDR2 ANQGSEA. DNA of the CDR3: TGCAGCACTACTTTGGCGGATGAAACTGAAGCTTTCTTT. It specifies CSTTLADETEAFF.

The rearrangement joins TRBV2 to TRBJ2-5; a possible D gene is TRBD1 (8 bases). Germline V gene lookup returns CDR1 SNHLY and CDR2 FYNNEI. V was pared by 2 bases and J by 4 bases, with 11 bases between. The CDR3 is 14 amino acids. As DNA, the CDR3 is TGTGCCAGCAGTGAAAACAGGGGGGGAGAGACCCAGTACTTC. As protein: CASSENRGGETQYF. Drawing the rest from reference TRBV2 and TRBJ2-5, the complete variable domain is EPEVTQTPSHQVTQMGQEVILRCVPISNHLYFYWYRQILGQKVEFLVSFYNNEISEKSEIFDDQFSVERPDGSNFTLKIRSTKLEDSAMYFCASSENRGGETQYFGPGTRLLVL.

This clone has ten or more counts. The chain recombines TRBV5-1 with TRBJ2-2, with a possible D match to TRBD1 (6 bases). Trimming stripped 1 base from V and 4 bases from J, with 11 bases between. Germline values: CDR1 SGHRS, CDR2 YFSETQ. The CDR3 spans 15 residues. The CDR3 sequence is CASSLNRERTGELFF. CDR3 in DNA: TGCGCCAGCAGCTTGAACAGGGAACGCACCGGGGAGCTGTTTTTT.

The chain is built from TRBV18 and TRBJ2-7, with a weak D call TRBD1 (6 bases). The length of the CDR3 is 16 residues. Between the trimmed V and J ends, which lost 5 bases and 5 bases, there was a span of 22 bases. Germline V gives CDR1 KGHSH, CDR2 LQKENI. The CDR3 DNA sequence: TGTGCCAGCTCATCCACCCATGGGCAGGGGATTAACGAGCAGTACTTC. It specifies CASSSTHGQGINEQYF.

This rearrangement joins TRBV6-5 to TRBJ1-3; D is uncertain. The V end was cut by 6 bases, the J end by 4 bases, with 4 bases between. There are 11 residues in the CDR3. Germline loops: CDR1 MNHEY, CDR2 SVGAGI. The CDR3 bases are TGTGCCAGCAGCCAGGGAAACACCATATATTTT. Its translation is CASSQGNTIYF.

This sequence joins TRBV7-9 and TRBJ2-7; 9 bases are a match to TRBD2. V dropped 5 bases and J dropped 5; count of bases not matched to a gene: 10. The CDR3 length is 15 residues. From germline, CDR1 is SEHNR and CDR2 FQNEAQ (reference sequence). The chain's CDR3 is CASSPSGTSSNEQYF. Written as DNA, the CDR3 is TGTGCCAGCAGCCCCAGTGGGACTAGCAGCAACGAGCAGTACTTC.

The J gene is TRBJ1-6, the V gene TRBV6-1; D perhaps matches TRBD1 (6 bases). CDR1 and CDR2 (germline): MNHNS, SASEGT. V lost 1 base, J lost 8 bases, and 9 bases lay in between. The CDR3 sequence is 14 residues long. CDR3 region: CASSEVQGYSPLHF. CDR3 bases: TGTGCCAGCAGTGAAGTGCAGGGGTATTCACCCCTCCACTTT.

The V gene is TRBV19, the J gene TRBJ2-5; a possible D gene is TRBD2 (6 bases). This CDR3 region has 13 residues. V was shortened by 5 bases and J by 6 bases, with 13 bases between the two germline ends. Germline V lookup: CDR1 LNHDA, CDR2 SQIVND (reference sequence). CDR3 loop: CASSSRGTQTQYF. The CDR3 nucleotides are TGTGCCAGTAGTTCGCGGGGAACACAGACCCAGTACTTC.

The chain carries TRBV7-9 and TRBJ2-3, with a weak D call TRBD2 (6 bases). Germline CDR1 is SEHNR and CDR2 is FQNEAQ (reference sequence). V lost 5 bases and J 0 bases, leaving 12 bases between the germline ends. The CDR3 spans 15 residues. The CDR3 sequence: CASSEGAGSTDTQYF. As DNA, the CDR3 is TGTGCCAGCAGCGAAGGGGCGGGGAGCACAGATACGCAGTATTTT.

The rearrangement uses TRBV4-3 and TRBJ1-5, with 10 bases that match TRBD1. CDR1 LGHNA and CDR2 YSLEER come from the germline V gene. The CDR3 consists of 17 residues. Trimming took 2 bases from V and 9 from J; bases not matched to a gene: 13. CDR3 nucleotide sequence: TGCGCCAGCAGCCAATATGCTTTGGGACAGGGGTTTTGGCCCCAGCATTTT. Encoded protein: CASSQYALGQGFWPQHF.

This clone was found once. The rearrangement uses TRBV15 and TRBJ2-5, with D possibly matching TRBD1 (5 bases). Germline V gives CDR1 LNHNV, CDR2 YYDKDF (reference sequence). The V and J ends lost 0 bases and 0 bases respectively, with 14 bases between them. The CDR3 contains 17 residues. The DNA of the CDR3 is TGTGCCACCAGCAGAGATTATATCAGGGCCCACCAAGAGACCCAGTACTTC. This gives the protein CATSRDYIRAHQETQYF.

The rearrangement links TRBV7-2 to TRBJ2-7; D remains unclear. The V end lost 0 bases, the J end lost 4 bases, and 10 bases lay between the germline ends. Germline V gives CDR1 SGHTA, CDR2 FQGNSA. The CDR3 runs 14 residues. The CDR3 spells CASSLADSRYEQYF. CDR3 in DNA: TGTGCCAGCAGCTTAGCCGATTCTCGGTACGAGCAGTACTTC.

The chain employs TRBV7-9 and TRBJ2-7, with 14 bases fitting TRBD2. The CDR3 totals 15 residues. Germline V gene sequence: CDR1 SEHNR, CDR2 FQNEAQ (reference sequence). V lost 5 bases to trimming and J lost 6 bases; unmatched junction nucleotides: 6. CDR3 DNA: TGTGCCAGCAGCCGCGGGACTAGCGGGAGAAGCGAGCAGTACTTC. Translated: CASSRGTSGRSEQYF. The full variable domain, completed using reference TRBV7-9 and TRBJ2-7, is DTGVSQNPRHKITKRGQNVTFRCDPISEHNRLYWYRQTLGQGPEFLTYFQNEAQLEKSRLLSDRFSAERPKGSFSTLEIQRTEQGDSAMYLCASSRGTSGRSEQYFGPGTRLTVT.

CDR3 loop: CASSQDIRDSYEQYF. The CDR3, as DNA: TGCGCCAGCAGCCAAGATATTCGGGACTCCTACGAGCAGTACTTC. The chain carries TRBV4-3 and TRBJ2-7; tentatively, D is TRBD2 (5 bases). The length of the CDR3 is 15 residues. Trimming stripped 0 bases from V and 0 bases from J, with 9 bases between. CDR1 and CDR2 (germline): LGHNA, YSLEER.